A selection of T cell receptor beta chains follows, all from one sample in a study of cytomegalovirus exposure and HLA in healthy donors. Assay used: immunoSEQ multiplex PCR; TCRdb lists only in-frame clones, some missing. The table has about 150,000 clones, around 68% seen once. The specimen was PBMCs. The source of these receptors is a young man in good health and CMV-seronegative. Each CDR3 is given with its conserved first and last residue.

J: TRBJ2-1
V: TRBV5-1
CDR3: CASSSTLGGGPDNEQFF

J: TRBJ1-5
V: TRBV7-3
CDR3: CASSLGLYQPQHF

J: TRBJ1-2
V: TRBV6-5
CDR3: CASRIQGAQGYGYTF

J: TRBJ1-2
V: TRBV5-1
CDR3: CASSFGTHSLTDGYTF

J: TRBJ2-5
V: TRBV5-4
CDR3: CASSPKESGQETQYF

J: TRBJ2-1
V: TRBV29-1
CDR3: CSVARGEGKGNEQFF

J: TRBJ2-1
V: TRBV5-1
CDR3: CASSLGRASSYNEQFF

J: TRBJ2-7
V: TRBV9
CDR3: CASSVGTGTPIDEQYF

J: TRBJ1-2
V: TRBV6-6
CDR3: CASSYSQGDGYTF

J: TRBJ1-1
V: TRBV2
CDR3: CARGQGALTEAFF

J: TRBJ2-7
V: TRBV5-8
CDR3: CASSPRSRYEQYF

J: TRBJ2-2
V: TRBV4-3
CDR3: CASSPGGGGTGELFF

J: TRBJ2-5
V: TRBV15
CDR3: CATSRDQAEETQYF

J: TRBJ2-1
V: TRBV7-9
CDR3: CASSFGGGKLGFF

J: TRBJ2-7
V: TRBV25-1
CDR3: CASSDSVGGAEQYF

J: TRBJ1-1
V: TRBV19
CDR3: CASIATGNTEAFF

J: TRBJ1-1
V: TRBV5-1
CDR3: CASSWTGGANTEAFF

J: TRBJ1-1
V: TRBV15
CDR3: CATSRGRRTENTEAFF

J: TRBJ2-5
V: TRBV5-4
CDR3: CASSSGLVSGRQETQYF

J: TRBJ1-1
V: TRBV28
CDR3: CASSPGVVGNTEAFF

J: TRBJ1-1
V: TRBV27
CDR3: CASSSFGYRNTEAFF

J: TRBJ2-3
V: TRBV7-2
CDR3: CASSPGLQQGSDTQYF

J: TRBJ1-6
V: TRBV27
CDR3: CASSIRGGPIGSPLNF

J: TRBJ1-4
V: TRBV2
CDR3: CASRDRLFTTNEKLFF

J: TRBJ2-3
V: TRBV23-1
CDR3: CASSISGGRGTDTQYF

J: TRBJ1-1
V: TRBV4-1
CDR3: CASSTTGGNTEAFF

J: TRBJ1-6
V: TRBV5-4
CDR3: CASSLEPSSYNSPLHF